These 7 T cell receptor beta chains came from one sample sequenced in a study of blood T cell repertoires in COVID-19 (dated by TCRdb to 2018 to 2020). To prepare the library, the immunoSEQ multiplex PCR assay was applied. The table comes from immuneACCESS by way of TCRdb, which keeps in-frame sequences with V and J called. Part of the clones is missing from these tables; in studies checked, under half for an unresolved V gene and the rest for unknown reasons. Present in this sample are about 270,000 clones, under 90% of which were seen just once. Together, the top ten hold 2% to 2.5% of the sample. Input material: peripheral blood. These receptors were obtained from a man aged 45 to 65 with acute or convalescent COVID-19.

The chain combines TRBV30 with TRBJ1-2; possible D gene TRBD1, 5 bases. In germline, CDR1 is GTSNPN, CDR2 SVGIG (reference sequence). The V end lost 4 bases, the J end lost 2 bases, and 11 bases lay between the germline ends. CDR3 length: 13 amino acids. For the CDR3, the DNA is TGTGCCTGGATTGCAGGGAACAACTATGGCTACACCTTC. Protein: CAWIAGNNYGYTF.

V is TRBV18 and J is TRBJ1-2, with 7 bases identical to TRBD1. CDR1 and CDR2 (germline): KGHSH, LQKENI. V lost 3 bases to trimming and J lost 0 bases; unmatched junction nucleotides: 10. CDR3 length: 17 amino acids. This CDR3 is CASSPSGAGTANYGYTF. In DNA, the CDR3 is TGTGCCAGCTCACCTTCAGGGGCAGGGACAGCTAACTATGGCTACACCTTC.

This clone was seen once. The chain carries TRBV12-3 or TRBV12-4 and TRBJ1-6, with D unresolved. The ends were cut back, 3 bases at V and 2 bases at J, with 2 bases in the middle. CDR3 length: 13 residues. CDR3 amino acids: CASSFTYNSPLHF. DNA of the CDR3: TGTGCCAGCAGTTTCACCTATAATTCACCCCTCCACTTT.

As DNA, the CDR3 is TGTGCCAGCGAGGGGGGGGGCCATACGCAGTATTTT. This sequence encodes CASEGGGHTQYF. The V call is TRBV2, the J call TRBJ2-3, with D possibly matching TRBD2 (7 bases). The V gene's germline CDR1 is SNHLY and CDR2 FYNNEI. The CDR3 is 12 amino acids. V was pared by 8 bases and J by 7 bases, with 13 bases between.

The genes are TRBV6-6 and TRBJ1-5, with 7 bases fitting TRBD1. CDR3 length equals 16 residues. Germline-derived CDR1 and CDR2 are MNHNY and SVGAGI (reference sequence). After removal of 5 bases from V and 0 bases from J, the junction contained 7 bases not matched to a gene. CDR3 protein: CASSTTGAYSNQPQHF. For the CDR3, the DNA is TGTGCCAGCAGTACTACAGGGGCATATAGCAATCAGCCCCAGCATTTT.

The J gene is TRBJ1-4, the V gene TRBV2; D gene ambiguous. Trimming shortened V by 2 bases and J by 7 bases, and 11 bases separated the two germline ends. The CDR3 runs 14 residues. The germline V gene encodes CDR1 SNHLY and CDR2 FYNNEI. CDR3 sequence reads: CASSERGRFEKLFF. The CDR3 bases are TGTGCCAGCAGTGAACGAGGGCGATTTGAAAAACTGTTTTTT.

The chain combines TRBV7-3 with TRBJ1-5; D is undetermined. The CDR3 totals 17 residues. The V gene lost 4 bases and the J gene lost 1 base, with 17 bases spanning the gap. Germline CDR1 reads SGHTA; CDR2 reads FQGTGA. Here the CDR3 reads CASSSSPWRESNQPQHF. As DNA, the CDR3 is TGTGCCAGCAGCTCATCCCCCTGGCGGGAAAGCAATCAGCCCCAGCATTTT.